This is a list of T cell receptor beta chains from one sample in a study of T cell changes during pregnancy in multiple sclerosis. This table comes from immunoSEQ multiplex PCR, and its TCRdb copy is limited to in-frame clones, with some not included. The data hold 65,000 to 95,000 clones, with 89% observed a single time. Sequenced here: peripheral blood, sampled before pregnancy. These TCRs come from a female donor with multiple sclerosis, enrolled in a pregnancy study. CDR3s leave out the opening cysteine and the closing phenylalanine or tryptophan. The order of the fields is D gene, V gene, J gene, CDR3 protein. D genes are given only for firm matches.

>-|TRBV6-5|TRBJ1-2
ATRSGNYGYT
>TRBD1|TRBV19|TRBJ1-1
ASSMRGPPLNTEAF
>-|TRBV4-1|TRBJ1-6
ASSQSSERGGSPLH
>-|TRBV29-1|TRBJ2-5
SVDEDGGETQY
>-|TRBV6-5|TRBJ1-1
ASSYGATMNTEAF
>TRBD2|TRBV11-3|TRBJ2-2
ASSPRGGELTGELF
>-|TRBV6-5|TRBJ2-1
ASRDSLYNEQF
>TRBD1|TRBV19|TRBJ1-5
ASSGLDRGSNQPQH
>TRBD1|TRBV11-2|TRBJ1-1
ASSLPGQGFTEAF
>-|TRBV7-2|TRBJ1-2
ASSFIPGHSNYGYT
>-|TRBV6-1|TRBJ1-5
ASRAGEHSNQPQH
>-|TRBV4-2|TRBJ2-2
ASSHGVGSQGTGELF
>TRBD2|TRBV30|TRBJ2-7
AWSGDYSYEQY
>TRBD1|TRBV19|TRBJ1-1
ASSVGQGHTEAF
>-|TRBV19|TRBJ1-2
ASSPRVLGLYT
>-|TRBV5-6|TRBJ1-1
ASSRGSGWNTEAF